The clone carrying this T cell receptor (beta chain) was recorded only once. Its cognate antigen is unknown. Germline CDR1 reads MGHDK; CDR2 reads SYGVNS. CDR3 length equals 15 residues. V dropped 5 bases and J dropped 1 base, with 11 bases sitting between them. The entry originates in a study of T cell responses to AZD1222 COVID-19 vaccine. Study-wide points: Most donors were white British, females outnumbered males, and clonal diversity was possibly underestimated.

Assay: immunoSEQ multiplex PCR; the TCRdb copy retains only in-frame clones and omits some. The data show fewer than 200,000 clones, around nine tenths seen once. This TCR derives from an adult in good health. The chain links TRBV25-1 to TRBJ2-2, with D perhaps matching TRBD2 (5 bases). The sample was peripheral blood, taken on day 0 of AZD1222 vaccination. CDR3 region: CASSPQAGNTGELFF. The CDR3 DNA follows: TGTGCCAGCAGTCCTCAGGCGGGGAACACCGGGGAGCTGTTTTTT.